This T cell receptor (beta chain) came from a study of control samples from healthy donors and cancer patients (dated by TCRdb to between 2020 and 2021). Receptors were amplified or captured by the immunoSEQ multiplex PCR assay. TCRdb re-hosts the immuneACCESS table, in-frame sequences only. Its copies lack some clones; in the studies checked, an unresolved V gene accounts for under half of them, and the cause for the rest is not known. The sample table records 46,000 or so clones; over 90% of these occur just once. The ten biggest clones cover around 24% of the sample. There are a few counts of this clone. Which antigen it targets is not known. It has no much larger one-base neighbor in the sample; base qualities were not kept. Trimming removed 7 bases from V and 1 base from J, leaving 16 bases between the germline ends. The germline V gene gives CDR1 as SGHTA and CDR2 as FQGNSA. The CDR3 runs 15 residues from the cysteine to the phenylalanine. Only CDR3 DNA remains: 45 bases, in frame from the first base.

The sample taken for sequencing was PBMCs. The sequence links TRBV7-2 to TRBJ1-1; the D gene lacks a confident call. The source is a woman aged 50 to 65 with head and neck cancer. The CDR3 loop reads CASTHPMGSNTEAFF. The nucleotide sequence reads TGTGCCAGCACCCACCCGATGGGCTCGAACACTGAAGCTTTCTTT.